A selection of T cell receptor beta chains follows, all from one sample in a study of molecular identifiers for immune sequencing clone quantification. TCRdb passed the PCR reads through MiXCR, listing each CDR3 protein once. The sample carries roughly 320,000 distinct CDR3 sequences, about 20% recorded once. Sequencing was performed on naive CD8+ T cells from blood, with Jurkat cell RNA spiked in. The source of these receptors is a human donor in good health. Some libraries in this study had Jurkat cell RNA spiked in. Each CDR3 is given with its conserved first and last residue. Fields, in order: J gene, D gene, V gene, clone size, CDR3 protein, CDR3 DNA. The D gene is left open where the match is weak. Size is stated for part of the rows, as once, few or many counts, or as a class when the clone is expanded.

j_call: TRBJ2-7
d_call: -
v_call: TRBV4-3
clone_size: -
cdr3_aa: CASSQDRAASLEQYF
cdr3_nt: TGCGCCAGCAGCCAAGATCGGGCAGCCTCTCTCGAGCAGTACTTC

j_call: TRBJ2-3
d_call: -
v_call: TRBV4-1
clone_size: many
cdr3_aa: CASSRAPAETDTQYF
cdr3_nt: TGCGCCAGCAGCCGAGCTCCAGCGGAGACAGATACGCAGTATTTT

j_call: TRBJ2-3
d_call: -
v_call: TRBV5-6
clone_size: few
cdr3_aa: CASSLVGRDEYF
cdr3_nt: TGTGCCAGCAGCTTGGTCGGCCGGGACGAATATTTT

j_call: TRBJ1-6
d_call: -
v_call: TRBV27
clone_size: many
cdr3_aa: CASSLLTPTGDSPLHF
cdr3_nt: TGTGCCAGCAGTTTATTGACCCCCACCGGTGATTCACCCCTCCACTTT

j_call: TRBJ2-3
d_call: -
v_call: TRBV6-6
clone_size: many
cdr3_aa: CASTLPPPDTQYF
cdr3_nt: TGTGCCAGCACTCTCCCGCCCCCAGATACGCAGTATTTT

j_call: TRBJ1-6
d_call: -
v_call: TRBV5-4
clone_size: -
cdr3_aa: CASRGLGNSPLHF
cdr3_nt: TGTGCCAGCAGGGGGTTGGGGAATTCACCCCTCCACTTT

j_call: TRBJ2-7
d_call: -
v_call: TRBV20-1
clone_size: many
cdr3_aa: CSASISYEQYF
cdr3_nt: TGCAGTGCTAGCATAAGCTACGAGCAGTACTTC

j_call: TRBJ2-7
d_call: -
v_call: TRBV29-1
clone_size: many
cdr3_aa: CSVTESMYEQYF
cdr3_nt: TGCAGCGTTACCGAAAGTATGTACGAGCAGTACTTC

j_call: TRBJ2-2
d_call: TRBD2
v_call: TRBV7-8
clone_size: many
cdr3_aa: CASSLYGGANTGELFF
cdr3_nt: TGTGCCAGCAGCTTATACGGGGGGGCGAACACCGGGGAGCTGTTTTTT

j_call: TRBJ2-7
d_call: -
v_call: TRBV7-8
clone_size: many
cdr3_aa: CASRPMGHEQYF
cdr3_nt: TGTGCCAGCCGGCCCATGGGCCATGAGCAGTACTTC

j_call: TRBJ2-1
d_call: TRBD2
v_call: TRBV7-3
clone_size: -
cdr3_aa: CASSLNLAESYNEQFF
cdr3_nt: TGTGCCAGCAGCTTAAACCTAGCGGAGTCCTACAATGAGCAGTTCTTC

j_call: TRBJ2-3
d_call: -
v_call: TRBV7-3
clone_size: many
cdr3_aa: CASSLSGTSTDTQYF
cdr3_nt: TGTGCCAGCAGTTTAAGCGGAACTAGCACAGATACGCAGTATTTT

j_call: TRBJ2-3
d_call: -
v_call: TRBV18
clone_size: many
cdr3_aa: CASSYNSVEGTDTQYF
cdr3_nt: TGTGCCAGCTCATACAATAGTGTGGAGGGCACAGATACGCAGTATTTT

j_call: TRBJ2-7
d_call: TRBD1
v_call: TRBV9
clone_size: many
cdr3_aa: CASSVVTGGEQYF
cdr3_nt: TGTGCCAGCAGCGTAGTGACAGGGGGCGAGCAGTACTTC

j_call: TRBJ1-5
d_call: -
v_call: TRBV4-1
clone_size: many
cdr3_aa: CASSQVQYSNQPQHF
cdr3_nt: TGCGCCAGCAGCCAGGTCCAGTATAGCAATCAGCCCCAGCATTTT

j_call: TRBJ2-1
d_call: TRBD2
v_call: TRBV7-9
clone_size: -
cdr3_aa: CASSPGLAVSSYNEQFF
cdr3_nt: TGTGCCAGCAGCCCCGGACTAGCGGTTAGCTCCTACAATGAGCAGTTCTTC

j_call: TRBJ2-4
d_call: -
v_call: TRBV12-3/TRBV12-4
clone_size: many
cdr3_aa: CASTHPTVNIQYF
cdr3_nt: TGTGCCAGCACCCACCCCACAGTTAACATTCAGTACTTC

j_call: TRBJ2-5
d_call: TRBD2
v_call: TRBV7-2
clone_size: many
cdr3_aa: CASSSRTSGSHTKETQYF
cdr3_nt: TGTGCCAGCAGCTCGAGGACTAGCGGGAGCCATACCAAAGAGACCCAGTACTTC

j_call: TRBJ1-5
d_call: TRBD1
v_call: TRBV5-5
clone_size: many
cdr3_aa: CASSLTGGDWQPQHF
cdr3_nt: TGTGCCAGCAGCTTGACAGGGGGTGACTGGCAGCCCCAGCATTTT

j_call: TRBJ2-1
d_call: TRBD2
v_call: TRBV7-9
clone_size: few
cdr3_aa: CASSAPSGTSGGDRSYNEQFF
cdr3_nt: TGTGCCAGCAGCGCCCCCTCGGGGACTAGCGGGGGCGATCGCTCCTACAATGAGCAGTTCTTC

j_call: TRBJ1-1
d_call: TRBD1
v_call: TRBV16
clone_size: few
cdr3_aa: CASSQLGGTGPPLNTEAFF
cdr3_nt: TGTGCCAGCAGCCAATTGGGGGGGACAGGGCCCCCTTTGAACACTGAAGCTTTCTTT